These 23 T cell receptor beta chains came from one sample sequenced in a study of blood T cell repertoires in COVID-19. Repertoires were generated with immunoSEQ multiplex PCR, while TCRdb's copy carries only in-frame clones and drops some. The sample has roughly 250,000 clones; 86% are singletons. Sequencing was done on a sample of peripheral blood. The source of these receptors is a woman aged 25 to 45 with COVID-19, enrolled during active disease.

The V gene is TRBV15, the J gene TRBJ2-2, with D perhaps matching TRBD1 (5 bases). This CDR3 contains 15 residues. Trimming took 0 bases from V and 2 from J, leaving 7 bases between them. Per germline, CDR1 LNHNV and CDR2 YYDKDF (reference sequence). The CDR3 here is CATSRDRGNTGELFF. DNA for the CDR3: TGTGCCACCAGCAGAGATAGGGGAAACACCGGGGAGCTGTTTTTT.

J is TRBJ2-3 and V is TRBV28; D is unclear. Germline CDR1 and CDR2: MDHEN and SYDVKM. V was cut by 4 bases and J by 8 bases, with 13 bases left in between. This CDR3 is built from 13 residues. CDR3 sequence reads: CASSSPGVGTQYF. CDR3 sequence (DNA): TGTGCCAGCAGTTCCCCCGGTGTTGGTACGCAGTATTTT.

In regard to this clone: Different DNA sequences within this sample yield the same CDR3. The gene calls are TRBV5-1 and TRBJ1-2, with D maybe TRBD1 (6 bases). V gave up 4 bases and J gave up 5 bases, with 9 bases separating them. The CDR3 has 12 residues. Germline CDR1 is SGHRS and CDR2 is YFSETQ. The CDR3 DNA reads as TGCGCCAGCAGCGACCAGGGGTATGGCTACACCTTC. Translating gives CASSDQGYGYTF.

The chain joins TRBV3-1 (or the pseudogene TRBV3-2) to TRBJ1-3, with D tentatively TRBD1 (6 bases). Per germline, CDR1 LGHDT and CDR2 YNNKEL (reference sequence). V shed 0 bases and J shed 0 bases, with 12 bases lying between them. The CDR3 has 17 residues. The CDR3 region is CASSQDGGGRSGNTIYF. CDR3 coding DNA: TGTGCCAGCAGCCAAGATGGCGGGGGCCGCTCTGGAAACACCATATATTTT.

This clone turned up a few times. The V call is TRBV25-1, the J call TRBJ2-3; 11 positions match TRBD2. J was trimmed by 2 bases and V by 3 bases; bases with no gene match: 4. Germline CDR1 is MGHDK and CDR2 is SYGVNS. The CDR3 is 16 residues long. CDR3 nucleotides: TGTGCCAGCAGTGAGCTTAGCGGGGGGGACACAGATACGCAGTATTTT. Protein product: CASSELSGGDTDTQYF.

This clone was picked up a small number of times. The chain combines TRBV6-4 with TRBJ2-7, with 9 bases aligning to TRBD1. The CDR3 runs 17 residues. Germline lookup yields CDR1 MRHNA and CDR2 SNTAGT. V dropped 4 bases and J dropped 4; count of bases not matched to a gene: 14. The DNA of the CDR3 is TGTGCCAGCAGTGTGACCGGGACAGGGCATTCCCCTTACGAGCAGTACTTC. Translated: CASSVTGTGHSPYEQYF.

The V call is TRBV3-1 (or the pseudogene TRBV3-2), the J call TRBJ1-6; D unclear. The germline gives CDR1 LGHDT, CDR2 YNNKEL (reference sequence). V dropped 0 bases and J dropped 7 bases, with 13 bases sitting between them. The CDR3 extends over 16 amino acids. The CDR3 loop is CASSQDSGASNSPLHF. For the CDR3, the DNA is TGTGCCAGCAGCCAAGATTCGGGTGCCTCAAATTCACCCCTCCACTTT.

The rearrangement uses TRBV7-8 and TRBJ2-1; 11 nucleotides agree with TRBD1. The CDR3 totals 19 residues. With 5 bases clipped from V and 2 bases from J, the junction kept 14 bases outside the gene matches. Germline V CDR1 and CDR2: SGHVS, FQNEAQ. CDR3 nucleotide sequence: TGTGCCAGCAGCCCGGAAGTTGGACGGACAGGGGGCCCCTACAATGAGCAGTTCTTC. This sequence encodes CASSPEVGRTGGPYNEQFF.

The chain combines TRBV13 with TRBJ2-1; 8 bases map to TRBD2. The CDR3 has 12 residues. Germline CDR1 reads PRHDT; CDR2 reads FYEKMQ (reference sequence). V shed 5 bases and J 8 bases; nucleotides not matched to a gene: 2. In DNA, the CDR3 is TGTGCCAGCAGCACGACTAGCGATGAGCAGTTCTTC. Translated, it gives CASSTTSDEQFF.

This rearrangement joins TRBV16 to TRBJ1-1, with D possibly TRBD1 on 5 matching bases. V was clipped by 2 bases and J by 2 bases, with 6 bases between them. CDR3 length: 13 amino acids. Germline V CDR1 and CDR2: KGHSY, FQNENV. The CDR3 bases are TGTGCCAGCAGCCAACAGGGTAACACTGAAGCTTTCTTT. Protein sequence: CASSQQGNTEAFF.

The chain joins TRBV27 to TRBJ1-6; TRBD1 matches at 9 bases. The CDR3 covers 14 residues. Germline CDR1 MNHEY, CDR2 SMNVEV (reference sequence). With 5 bases clipped from V and 6 bases from J, the junction kept 2 bases outside the gene matches. CDR3 DNA sequence: TGTGCCAGCAGTACGGGACAGGGTAATTCACCCCTCCACTTT. Translation gives CASSTGQGNSPLHF.

CDR3 loop: CASSPGGQGNQPQHF. The CDR3 bases are TGTGCCAGCAGTCCCGGGGGGCAGGGGAATCAGCCCCAGCATTTT. The V gene is TRBV2, the J gene TRBJ1-5; D perhaps matches TRBD1 (6 bases). Deletions cut 5 bases from V and 4 bases from J, with 15 bases between. Germline CDR1 SNHLY, CDR2 FYNNEI. This CDR3 region has 15 residues.

CDR3 protein: CASSSRLANPPYEQYF. The CDR3 nucleotides are TGTGCCAGCAGTAGTCGACTAGCGAATCCTCCCTACGAGCAGTACTTC. The chain is built from TRBV6-2 or TRBV6-3 and TRBJ2-7; TRBD2 matches at 8 bases. The ends lost 5 bases at V and 2 bases at J; junction bases unmatched: 11. Germline CDR1 reads MNHEY; CDR2 reads SVGEGT. The CDR3 covers 16 residues.

The gene calls are TRBV19 and TRBJ1-1; weak D call: TRBD1 (6 bases). The V and J ends lost 6 bases and 8 bases respectively, with 16 bases between them. The CDR3 loop spans 13 amino acids. Germline lookup yields CDR1 LNHDA and CDR2 SQIVND (reference sequence). For the CDR3, the DNA is TGTGCCAGTAGCCACCACCTTGGACAGGAAGCTTTCTTT. Translating it yields CASSHHLGQEAFF.

The rearrangement joins TRBV7-6 to TRBJ2-7; weak D call: TRBD1 (5 bases). The CDR3 covers 15 residues. Trimming removed 5 bases from V and 0 bases from J, with 14 bases in between. Germline CDR1 SGHVS, CDR2 FNYEAQ. The CDR3 bases are TGTGCCAGCAGCGCCAGGGCTTTAAGCTCCTACGAGCAGTACTTC. Protein product: CASSARALSSYEQYF.

In this sample, this clone turned up a few times. The chain employs TRBV12-3 or TRBV12-4 and TRBJ1-2; D is unclear. The CDR3 loop spans 13 amino acids. The ends were cut back, 4 bases at V and 5 bases at J, with 11 bases in the middle. The CDR3 nucleotides are TGTGCCAGCAGTTCCTCGGGAGATTATGGCTACACCTTC. Encoded protein: CASSSSGDYGYTF.

In its sample, this clone was seen once. The V gene is TRBV24-1, the J gene TRBJ1-5; D remains ambiguous. Trimming removed 4 bases from V and 0 bases from J, with 12 bases in between. Germline V gene lookup returns CDR1 KGHDR and CDR2 SFDVKD. The CDR3 has 16 amino acids. CDR3 loop: CATSDPSQDSNQPQHF. The CDR3 DNA follows: TGTGCCACCAGTGACCCGTCTCAGGATAGCAATCAGCCCCAGCATTTT.

The chain has TRBV7-9 and TRBJ2-1; D possibly corresponds to TRBD1 (5 bases). The CDR3 covers 15 residues. Germline assignment: CDR1 SEHNR and CDR2 FQNEAQ (reference sequence). The ends were cut back, 2 bases at V and 4 bases at J, with 12 bases in the middle. The CDR3 nucleotides read TGTGCCAGCAGCTTAAGGGGTGTAAATTACAATGAGCAGTTCTTC. This encodes CASSLRGVNYNEQFF.

The chain links TRBV2 to TRBJ2-3; TRBD2 might be the D (6 bases). Germline assignment: CDR1 SNHLY and CDR2 FYNNEI. The CDR3 consists of 15 residues. The V end lost 6 bases, the J end lost 2 bases, and 15 bases lay between the germline ends. The CDR3 nucleotides read TGTGCCAGCAGCGAAAATGGACTATACACAGATACGCAGTATTTT. It encodes CASSENGLYTDTQYF.

This clone came up once. The V and J genes are TRBV19 and TRBJ2-1; D is unclear. CDR3 length: 14 residues. Between the trimmed V and J ends, which lost 7 bases and 0 bases, there was a span of 10 bases. The germline CDR1 and CDR2 sequences are LNHDA and SQIVND (reference sequence). The CDR3 region is CASTPFGSYNEQFF. The DNA for the CDR3 is TGTGCCAGTACTCCGTTCGGCTCCTACAATGAGCAGTTCTTC. Together with reference TRBV19 and TRBJ2-1, the CDR3 gives the full variable domain: DGGITQSPKYLFRKEGQNVTLSCEQNLNHDAMYWYRQDPGQGLRLIYYSQIVNDFQKGDIAEGYSVSREKKESFPLTVTSAQKNPTAFYLCASTPFGSYNEQFFGPGTRLTVL.

The genes are TRBV5-1 and TRBJ2-7; D is perhaps TRBD1 (6 bases). The germline V and J ends were trimmed by 0 bases and 7 bases, with 14 bases remaining between them. Per germline, CDR1 SGHRS and CDR2 YFSETQ. CDR3 size: 14 residues. CDR3: CASSLGQGLGEQYF. In DNA form, the CDR3 reads TGCGCCAGCAGCTTGGGGCAGGGGCTGGGGGAGCAGTACTTC.

This clone was recorded only once. The rearrangement joins TRBV24-1 to TRBJ2-2; 8 bases are shared with TRBD1. The germline V gene encodes CDR1 KGHDR and CDR2 SFDVKD. There are 16 residues in the CDR3. The trim removed 5 bases at V and 0 bases at J, leaving 4 bases unmatched. For the CDR3, the DNA is TGTGCCACCAGTGGCCACAGGGGGGCGAACACCGGGGAGCTGTTTTTT. Translating it yields CATSGHRGANTGELFF.

V is TRBV18 and J is TRBJ2-7, with 9 bases that match TRBD1. V lost 6 bases, J lost 2 bases, and 2 bases stayed unmatched. The CDR3 spans 13 residues. The germline V gene has CDR1 KGHSH and CDR2 LQKENI. This CDR3 is CASSRQGAYEQYF. CDR3 in DNA: TGTGCCAGCTCCCGACAGGGGGCCTACGAGCAGTACTTC.